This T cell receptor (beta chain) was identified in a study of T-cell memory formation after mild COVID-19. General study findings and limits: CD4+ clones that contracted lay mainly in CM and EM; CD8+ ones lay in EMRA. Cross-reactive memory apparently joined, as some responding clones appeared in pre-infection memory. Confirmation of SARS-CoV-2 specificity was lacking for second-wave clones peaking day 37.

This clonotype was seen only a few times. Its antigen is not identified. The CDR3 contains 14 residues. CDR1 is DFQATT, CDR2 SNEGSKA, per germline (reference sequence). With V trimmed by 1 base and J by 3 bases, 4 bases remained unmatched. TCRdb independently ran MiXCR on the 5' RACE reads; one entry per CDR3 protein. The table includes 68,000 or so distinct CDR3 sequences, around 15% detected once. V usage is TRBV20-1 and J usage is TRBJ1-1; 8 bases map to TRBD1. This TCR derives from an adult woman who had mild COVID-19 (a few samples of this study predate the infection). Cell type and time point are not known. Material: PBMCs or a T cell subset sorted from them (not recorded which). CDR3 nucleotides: TGCAGTGCTAGAGGACAGGGGCGGCACACTGAAGCTTTCTTT. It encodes CSARGQGRHTEAFF.